This TCR beta chain came from a study of T cell responses to AZD1222 COVID-19 vaccine. Here immunoSEQ multiplex PCR was the method, and the copy in TCRdb shows in-frame clones only, minus some. The table shows about 140,000 clones, with 85% to 90% occurring only once. The V and J ends lost 4 bases and 1 base respectively, with 9 bases between them. In germline, CDR1 is MNHEY, CDR2 SVGAGI. The CDR3 length is 14 residues. This chain uses TRBV6-5 with TRBJ2-3; D might be TRBD1 (6 bases). The TCR was taken from an adult who received the AZD1222 COVID-19 vaccine. Sequences were derived from peripheral blood, sampled 28 days after the second AZD1222 dose. The CDR3 coding sequence is TGTGCCAGCAGTTTCAGGGGCGGCACAGATACGCAGTATTTT. Protein: CASSFRGGTDTQYF.